A single sample gave rise to the 22 T cell receptor beta chains below, sequenced in a study of OX40 agonist ivuxolimab in advanced cancers. Assay: immunoSEQ multiplex PCR; the TCRdb copy retains only in-frame clones and omits some. This table holds tens of thousands of clones, 85% to 90% found once. The sample here was CD4+ or CD8+ T cells sorted from blood, taken in a trial of the OX40 agonist ivuxolimab. Source of these receptors: an adult with an advanced solid tumor such as melanoma, head and neck, liver or kidney cancer.

The chain combines TRBV10-3 with TRBJ1-1; TRBD1 is a possible D gene (6 bases). The CDR3 consists of 15 residues. Per the germline V gene, CDR1 is ENHRY and CDR2 is SYGVKD. With 7 bases removed from V and 5 bases from J, the gap between germline ends came to 20 bases. CDR3 in DNA: TGTGCCATCAACGTCAGGGACATCCGAGGGACTGAAGCTTTCTTT. This codes for CAINVRDIRGTEAFF.

This rearrangement joins TRBV15 to TRBJ1-2; the D is unclear. Per the germline V gene, CDR1 is LNHNV and CDR2 is YYDKDF (reference sequence). V shed 2 bases and J shed 5 bases, with 12 bases lying between them. The CDR3 contains 14 residues. The CDR3 bases are TGTGCCACCAGCAGACTTGACGGATCTTATGGCTACACCTTC. Translating it yields CATSRLDGSYGYTF.

This clone has more than one count but fewer than ten. The V call is TRBV11-2, the J call TRBJ2-7, with a weak D call TRBD1 (5 bases). CDR3 length equals 15 residues. Germline CDR1 reads SGHAT; CDR2 reads FQNNGV. V gave up 5 bases and J gave up 1 base, with 15 bases separating them. This CDR3 is CASSVERQGSYEQYF. The CDR3 DNA sequence: TGTGCCAGCAGCGTGGAACGGCAGGGATCCTACGAGCAGTACTTC.

The chain links TRBV11-2 to TRBJ2-2, with 12 bases matching TRBD2. The V gene end was trimmed by 6 bases and the J gene end by 3 bases; junction bases not matched to a gene: 8. This CDR3 comprises 17 residues. Germline-derived CDR1 and CDR2 are SGHAT and FQNNGV. CDR3 in DNA: TGTGCCAGCAGTCGTACTAGCGGGGGGCGGGACACCGGGGAGCTGTTTTTT. Translating gives CASSRTSGGRDTGELFF.

The V call is TRBV4-3, the J call TRBJ2-3, with TRBD2 identical over 7 bases. CDR1 LGHNA and CDR2 YSLEER come from the germline V gene. The CDR3 extends over 16 amino acids. Trimming took 2 bases from V and 1 from J; bases not matched to a gene: 6. This CDR3 is CASSQTLAARTDTQYF. The CDR3 DNA is TGCGCCAGCAGCCAAACCCTAGCGGCTCGCACAGATACGCAGTATTTT.

About this clone itself: Other DNA sequences in this specimen translate into the identical CDR3. The CDR3: CASSLEGSNEKLFF. CDR3 nucleotides: TGCGCCAGCAGCTTGGAAGGCAGTAATGAAAAACTGTTTTTT. The chain recombines TRBV5-1 with TRBJ1-4; D gene uncertain. This CDR3 contains 14 residues. With 0 bases removed from V and 4 bases from J, the gap between germline ends came to 7 bases. Germline CDR1 SGHRS, CDR2 YFSETQ.

This chain joins TRBV6-5 and TRBJ1-1, with D possibly matching TRBD1 (5 bases). CDR3 length: 15 amino acids. V was shortened by 6 bases and J by 4 bases, with 18 bases between the two germline ends. The germline V gene has CDR1 MNHEY and CDR2 SVGAGI. The CDR3 DNA is TGTGCCAGCAGCTATGACGTCGGGGGAGGCACTGAAGCTTTCTTT. Encoded protein: CASSYDVGGGTEAFF.

The J gene is TRBJ2-1, the V gene TRBV11-3; TRBD2 aligns across 8 bases. CDR3 length: 18 residues. V dropped 1 base and J dropped 3; count of bases not matched to a gene: 11. The germline V gene encodes CDR1 SGHNT and CDR2 YENEEA. This CDR3 reads CASSLVSMGSGVYNEQFF. The CDR3 DNA reads as TGTGCCAGCAGCTTAGTATCTATGGGTAGCGGGGTCTACAATGAGCAGTTCTTC.

The chain's CDR3 is CASSKGREGGYNEQFF. CDR3 in DNA: TGTGCCAGCAGCAAAGGCAGGGAGGGCGGCTACAATGAGCAGTTCTTC. V is TRBV21-1 and J is TRBJ2-1; TRBD2 reflects the table's D call only, with no check against the DNA. TRBV21-1 is a recognized pseudogene. The CDR3 contains 16 residues.

V is TRBV7-9 and J is TRBJ1-1; perhaps TRBD1 as D (6 bases). The CDR3 is 14 residues long. V shed 5 bases and J shed 5 bases, with 15 bases lying between them. CDR1 is SEHNR, CDR2 FQNEAQ, per germline (reference sequence). DNA of the CDR3: TGTGCCAGCAGCCCGACCTTAACAGGGACTGAAGCTTTCTTT. This encodes CASSPTLTGTEAFF.

The chain joins TRBV25-1 to TRBJ1-1; D perhaps matches TRBD1 (5 bases). With 6 bases removed from V and 5 bases from J, the gap between germline ends came to 16 bases. The CDR3 runs to 14 residues. In germline, CDR1 is MGHDK, CDR2 SYGVNS. Here the CDR3 DNA reads TGTGCCAGCAGCGAGGCCGCGGGGCAGACTGAAGCTTTCTTT. It translates to CASSEAAGQTEAFF. The variable domain in full, with the rest retrieved from reference TRBV25-1 and TRBJ1-1, is EADIYQTPRYLVIGTGKKITLECSQTMGHDKMYWYQQDPGMELHLIHYSYGVNSTEKGDLSSESTVSRIRTEHFPLTLESARPSHTSQYLCASSEAAGQTEAFFGQGTRLTVV.

The chain uses TRBV19 and TRBJ1-3; D gene ambiguous. This CDR3 contains 13 residues. V was clipped by 6 bases and J by 0 bases, with 6 bases between them. Germline CDR1 is LNHDA and CDR2 is SQIVND (reference sequence). The chain's CDR3 is CASSSGSGNTIYF. The CDR3 nucleotides are TGTGCCAGTAGCTCGGGCTCTGGAAACACCATATATTTT.

The V gene is TRBV28, the J gene TRBJ1-1; D remains unclear. The germline V and J ends were trimmed by 1 base and 7 bases, with 13 bases remaining between them. Germline V gene lookup returns CDR1 MDHEN and CDR2 SYDVKM. This CDR3 has 14 residues. The CDR3 region has the DNA TGTGCCAGCAGTTTATCTCTGCCCGGTGGTGAAGCTTTCTTT. Translation gives CASSLSLPGGEAFF. Looking up the rest from reference TRBV28 and TRBJ1-1 gives the full variable domain: DVKVTQSSRYLVKRTGEKVFLECVQDMDHENMFWYRQDPGLGLRLIYFSYDVKMKEKGDIPEGYSVSREKKERFSLILESASTNQTSMYLCASSLSLPGGEAFFGQGTRLTVV.

The gene calls are TRBV18 and TRBJ1-5; 8 bases are shared with TRBD1. The length of the CDR3 is 16 residues. The trim removed 3 bases at V and 0 bases at J, leaving 4 bases unmatched. From germline, CDR1 is KGHSH and CDR2 LQKENI. CDR3 protein: CASSPDRADSNQPQHF. The DNA for the CDR3 is TGTGCCAGCTCACCGGACAGGGCGGATAGCAATCAGCCCCAGCATTTT.

Written as DNA, the CDR3 is TGTGCCAGCAGTGAAGGTTGGCCAGTAACCACTCAGCCCCAGCATTTT. It codes for CASSEGWPVTTQPQHF. The chain couples TRBV6-1 to TRBJ1-5, with no clear D. This CDR3 spans 16 amino acids. V shed 1 base and J shed 6 bases, with 16 bases lying between them. CDR1 and CDR2 from the germline V gene are MNHNS and SASEGT.

The chain uses TRBV7-2 and TRBJ2-7, with 7 bases identical to TRBD2. Germline-derived CDR1 and CDR2 are SGHTA and FQGNSA. The CDR3 consists of 14 residues. V was pared by 6 bases and J by 2 bases, with 7 bases of the junction left unmatched. CDR3 nucleotide sequence: TGTGCCAGCAGGTCATTTGGGGGGGCCTACGAGCAGTACTTC. Its protein is CASRSFGGAYEQYF.

J is TRBJ1-4 and V is TRBV7-2; D gene ambiguous. V was cut by 1 base and J by 6 bases, with 9 bases left in between. The germline gives CDR1 SGHTA, CDR2 FQGNSA. There are 14 residues in the CDR3. CDR3 region: CASSLEGSDEKLFF. DNA of the CDR3: TGTGCCAGCAGCTTAGAGGGCAGTGATGAAAAACTGTTTTTT.

V and J are TRBV28 and TRBJ2-1; D is ambiguous. The V gene lost 6 bases and the J gene lost 6 bases, with 9 bases spanning the gap. Looked up from germline, CDR1 is MDHEN and CDR2 is SYDVKM. CDR3 length: 12 residues. The CDR3, as DNA: TGTGCCAGCAGGATGCCCGGCAATGAGCAGTTCTTC. This gives the protein CASRMPGNEQFF. The complete variable domain, with remaining parts taken from reference TRBV28 and TRBJ2-1, reads DVKVTQSSRYLVKRTGEKVFLECVQDMDHENMFWYRQDPGLGLRLIYFSYDVKMKEKGDIPEGYSVSREKKERFSLILESASTNQTSMYLCASRMPGNEQFFGPGTRLTVL.

This chain uses TRBV4-3 with TRBJ1-1, with TRBD1 identical over 9 bases. Germline loops: CDR1 LGHNA, CDR2 YSLEER. This CDR3 has 16 amino acids. V lost 0 bases and J lost 1; bases outside the gene matches: 3. As DNA, the CDR3 is TGCGCCAGCAGCCAAGATGCGGACAGGGGGAACACTGAAGCTTTCTTT. Its protein product is CASSQDADRGNTEAFF.

The CDR3, as DNA: TGTGCCAGCAGGGGGACTATTGGCTACACCTTC. It yields the protein CASRGTIGYTF. This chain joins TRBV6-5 and TRBJ1-2, with D possibly being TRBD1 (5 bases). Per the germline V gene, CDR1 is MNHEY and CDR2 is SVGAGI. The CDR3 contains 11 residues. The V end was cut by 6 bases, the J end by 7 bases, with 9 bases between.

This clone was counted once. The chain is built from TRBV21-1 and TRBJ2-3. TRBV21-1 is a recognized pseudogene. The CDR3 sequence is 11 residues long. The CDR3 bases are TGTGCCAGCAGCGTCACAGATACGCAGTATTTT. It codes for CASSVTDTQYF.

The rearrangement joins TRBV9 to TRBJ1-1; D gene unclear. The CDR3 spans 13 residues. Per the germline V gene, CDR1 is SGDLS and CDR2 is YYNGEE. V lost 4 bases and J lost 11, with 18 bases in between. The CDR3 region is CASSPPSGYKAFF. The DNA of the CDR3 is TGTGCCAGCAGCCCCCCGTCAGGTTATAAGGCTTTCTTT.